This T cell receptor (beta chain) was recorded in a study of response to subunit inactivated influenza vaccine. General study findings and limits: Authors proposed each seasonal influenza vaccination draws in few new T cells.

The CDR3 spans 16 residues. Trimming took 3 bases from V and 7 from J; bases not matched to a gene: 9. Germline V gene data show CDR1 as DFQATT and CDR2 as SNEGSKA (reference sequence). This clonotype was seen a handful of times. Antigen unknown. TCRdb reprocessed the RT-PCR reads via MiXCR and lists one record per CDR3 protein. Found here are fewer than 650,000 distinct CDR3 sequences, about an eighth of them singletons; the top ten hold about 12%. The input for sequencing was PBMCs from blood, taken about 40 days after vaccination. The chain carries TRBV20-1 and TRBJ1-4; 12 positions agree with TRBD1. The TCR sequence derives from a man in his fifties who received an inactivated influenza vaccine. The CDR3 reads CSASRDRGRGSEKLFF. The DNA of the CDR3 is TGCAGTGCTAGTAGGGACAGGGGGCGCGGGAGTGAAAAACTGTTTTTT.